This entry lists 12 T cell receptor beta chains sequenced from one sample in a study of T cell changes during pregnancy in multiple sclerosis. TCRdb's table, derived via immunoSEQ multiplex PCR, lists solely in-frame clones and lacks some. The sample has 50,000 or so clones; about nine tenths are singletons. The specimen was CD4+ T cells from peripheral blood mononuclear cells, collected after pregnancy. Receptor source: a female donor with multiple sclerosis, enrolled in a pregnancy study.

V gene TRBV7-9 combines with J gene TRBJ1-1, with 10 bases that match TRBD1. V was clipped by 5 bases and J by 6 bases; unmatched bases: 6. This CDR3 has 14 amino acids. CDR1 is SEHNR and CDR2 is FQNEAQ in the germline V gene (reference sequence). This chain's CDR3 is CASSQTGGKAEAFF. The CDR3 DNA reads as TGTGCCAGCAGCCAGACAGGGGGCAAAGCTGAAGCTTTCTTT.

The V and J genes are TRBV28 and TRBJ2-5; 9 bases map to TRBD1. The CDR3 loop spans 15 amino acids. The ends lost 8 bases at V and 4 bases at J; junction bases unmatched: 11. Germline lookup yields CDR1 MDHEN and CDR2 SYDVKM. CDR3 nucleotide sequence: TGTGCCAGCTTCCCACAGGGGGCGCCGGGAGAGACCCAGTACTTC. It is translated as CASFPQGAPGETQYF.

V is TRBV4-1 and J is TRBJ2-4; 13 nucleotides match TRBD2. J lost 0 bases, V lost 4 bases, and 6 bases had no gene match. The CDR3 covers 18 residues. Germline V CDR1 and CDR2: MGHRA, YSYEKL. DNA of the CDR3: TGCGCCAGCAGCCTCGGGACTAGCGGGACCATAGCCAAAAACATTCAGTACTTC. It codes for CASSLGTSGTIAKNIQYF.

The V call is TRBV6-4, the J call TRBJ2-5, with D tentatively TRBD2 (6 bases). Trimming cost V 5 bases and J 6 bases, with 13 bases left between them. The CDR3 length is 13 residues. CDR1 and CDR2 from the germline V gene are MRHNA and SNTAGT. In nucleotides, the CDR3 is TGTGCCAGCAGTTCGGTGGGAGGACAGACCCAGTACTTC. Residues: CASSSVGGQTQYF.

The chain is built from TRBV6-1 and TRBJ2-4; perhaps TRBD2 as D (6 bases). The CDR3 consists of 14 residues. The V gene lost 8 bases and the J gene lost 1 base, with 12 bases spanning the gap. The germline CDR1 and CDR2 sequences are MNHNS and SASEGT. This CDR3 is CASEGRWAKNIQYF. In nucleotides, the CDR3 is TGTGCCAGCGAAGGGAGGTGGGCCAAAAACATTCAGTACTTC.

The chain joins TRBV20-1 to TRBJ2-3, with D uncertain. CDR1 and CDR2 from the germline V gene are DFQATT and SNEGSKA (reference sequence). The V and J ends lost 2 bases and 4 bases respectively, with 4 bases between them. CDR3 size: 11 residues. CDR3 sequence (DNA): TGCAGTGCTAGACGTTCAGATACGCAGTATTTT. It encodes CSARRSDTQYF.

V is TRBV14 and J is TRBJ1-2; 9 nucleotides agree with TRBD1. In germline, CDR1 is SGHDN, CDR2 FVKESK. V dropped 0 bases and J dropped 4; count of bases not matched to a gene: 6. This CDR3 comprises 16 residues. CDR3 sequence reads: CASSQEGTGLRYGYTF. DNA for the CDR3: TGTGCCAGCAGCCAAGAAGGGACAGGGTTGCGCTATGGCTACACCTTC.

This sequence joins TRBV11-3 and TRBJ1-1; D is ambiguous. Germline CDR1 is SGHNT and CDR2 is YENEEA. CDR3 length: 13 residues. V was shortened by 5 bases and J by 3 bases, with 10 bases between the two germline ends. The CDR3 here is CASSLSEDTEAFF. CDR3 in DNA: TGTGCCAGCAGCCTTTCAGAGGACACTGAAGCTTTCTTT.

The chain recombines TRBV5-1 with TRBJ2-4; 7 nucleotides match TRBD2. Germline CDR1 and CDR2: SGHRS and YFSETQ. V gave up 4 bases and J gave up 7 bases; unmatched junction bases: 5. This CDR3 is 13 amino acids long. The CDR3 DNA is TGCGCCAGCAGCGCTAGCGGAACCAACATTCAGTACTTC. Amino acids: CASSASGTNIQYF.

This rearrangement joins TRBV9 to TRBJ2-1, with a tentative D call TRBD1 (5 bases). CDR1 and CDR2 from the germline V gene are SGDLS and YYNGEE. The CDR3 is 14 residues long. Trimming removed 4 bases from V and 5 bases from J, with 13 bases in between. In DNA form, the CDR3 reads TGTGCCAGCAGCTTCATGGGGCGTGACAATGAGCAGTTCTTC. It codes for CASSFMGRDNEQFF.

V is TRBV18 and J is TRBJ2-3; D not resolved. The CDR3 loop spans 15 amino acids. V dropped 1 base and J dropped 0 bases, with 8 bases sitting between them. Germline values: CDR1 KGHSH, CDR2 LQKENI. CDR3 protein: CASSPLRVSTDTQYF. The CDR3 DNA reads as TGTGCCAGCTCACCACTCCGGGTTAGCACAGATACGCAGTATTTT.

V gene TRBV7-2 combines with J gene TRBJ1-3; 7 bases match TRBD1. Per the germline V gene, CDR1 is SGHTA and CDR2 is FQGNSA. The ends lost 5 bases at V and 1 base at J; junction bases unmatched: 5. This CDR3 region has 15 residues. The CDR3 loop is CASSRRQGSGNTIYF. Written as DNA, the CDR3 is TGTGCCAGCAGCAGGAGACAGGGATCTGGAAACACCATATATTTT.